At least ten counts were recorded for the clone carrying this T cell receptor (beta chain). Its specificity is not known. TCRdb analysed the multiplex PCR reads with MiXCR anew, one entry per CDR3 protein. The sample comprises 200,000 to 250,000 distinct CDR3 sequences, roughly 32% of which are singletons, and 1.4% rests with the top ten. These data originate in a study of breast tumors, draining lymph nodes, adjacent tissues. Findings and caveats of the study: Tumors had less TCR diversity than lymph nodes, more than nontumor tissue.

Germline V gives CDR1 SGHRS, CDR2 YFSETQ. The trim removed 5 bases at V and 7 bases at J, leaving 3 bases unmatched. CDR3 length: 14 amino acids. Breast cancer patients provided tissue from their axillary draining lymph nodes. The rearrangement uses TRBV5-1 and TRBJ1-6; 10 bases map to TRBD1. Sequencing used axillary lymph node tissue. The clonotype was recovered from a female donor with breast cancer. Some clones in this sample may be carry-over from other donors' samples. CDR3 nucleotide sequence: TGCGCCAGCAGTTGGGACAGGGGAAATTCACCCCTCCACTTT. Its translation is CASSWDRGNSPLHF.